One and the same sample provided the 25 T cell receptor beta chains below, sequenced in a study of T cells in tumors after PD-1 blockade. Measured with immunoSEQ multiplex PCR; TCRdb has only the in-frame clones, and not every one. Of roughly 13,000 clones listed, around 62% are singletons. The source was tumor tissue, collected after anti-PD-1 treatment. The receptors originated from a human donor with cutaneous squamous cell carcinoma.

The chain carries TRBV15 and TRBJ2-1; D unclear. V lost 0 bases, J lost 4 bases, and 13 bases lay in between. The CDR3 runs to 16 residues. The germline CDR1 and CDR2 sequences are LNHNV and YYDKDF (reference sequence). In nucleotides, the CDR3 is TGTGCCACCAGCAGAGATCGAGCAAGGCAGTACAATGAGCAGTTCTTC. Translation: CATSRDRARQYNEQFF. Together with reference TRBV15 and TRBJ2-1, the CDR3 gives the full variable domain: DAMVIQNPRYQVTQFGKPVTLSCSQTLNHNVMYWYQQKSSQAPKLLFHYYDKDFNNEADTPDNFQSRRPNTSFCFLDIRSPGLGDTAMYLCATSRDRARQYNEQFFGPGTRLTVL.

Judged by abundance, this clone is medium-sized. CDR3 in amino acids: CASSWGQGYEQYF. For the CDR3, the DNA is TGTGCCAGCAGCTGGGGACAGGGGTACGAGCAGTACTTC. V gene TRBV7-3 combines with J gene TRBJ2-7; 10 nucleotides match TRBD1. This CDR3 contains 13 residues. Germline CDR1 is SGHTA and CDR2 is FQGTGA. Germline trimming cut 4 bases from V and 4 bases from J; bases unmatched to any gene: 1.

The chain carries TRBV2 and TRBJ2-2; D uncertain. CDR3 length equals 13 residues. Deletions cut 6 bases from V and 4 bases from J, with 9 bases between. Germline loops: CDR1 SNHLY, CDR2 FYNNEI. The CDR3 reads CASRPTATGELFF. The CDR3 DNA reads TGTGCCAGCAGGCCCACTGCCACCGGGGAGCTGTTTTTT. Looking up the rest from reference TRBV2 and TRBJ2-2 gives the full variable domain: EPEVTQTPSHQVTQMGQEVILRCVPISNHLYFYWYRQILGQKVEFLVSFYNNEISEKSEIFDDQFSVERPDGSNFTLKIRSTKLEDSAMYFCASRPTATGELFFGEGSRLTVL.

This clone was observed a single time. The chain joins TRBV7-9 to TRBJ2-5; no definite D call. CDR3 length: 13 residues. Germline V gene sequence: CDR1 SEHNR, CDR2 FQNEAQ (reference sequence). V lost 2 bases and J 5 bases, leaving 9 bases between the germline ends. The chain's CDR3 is CASSLIGSETQYF. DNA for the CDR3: TGTGCCAGCAGCTTAATCGGGTCGGAGACCCAGTACTTC.

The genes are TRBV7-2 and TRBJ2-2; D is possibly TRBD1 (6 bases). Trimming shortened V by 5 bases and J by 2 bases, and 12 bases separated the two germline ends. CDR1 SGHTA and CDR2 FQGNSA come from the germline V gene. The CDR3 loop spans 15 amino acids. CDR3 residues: CASSRTGTNTGELFF. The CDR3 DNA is TGTGCCAGCAGCCGGACCGGGACAAACACCGGGGAGCTGTTTTTT.

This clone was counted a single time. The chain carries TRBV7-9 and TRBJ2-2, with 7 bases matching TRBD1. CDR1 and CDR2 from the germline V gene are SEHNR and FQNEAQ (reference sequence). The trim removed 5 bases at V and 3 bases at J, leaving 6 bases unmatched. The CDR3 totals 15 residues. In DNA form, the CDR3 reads TGTGCCAGCAGCCCGCCAGGACAGGACACCGGGGAGCTGTTTTTT. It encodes CASSPPGQDTGELFF.

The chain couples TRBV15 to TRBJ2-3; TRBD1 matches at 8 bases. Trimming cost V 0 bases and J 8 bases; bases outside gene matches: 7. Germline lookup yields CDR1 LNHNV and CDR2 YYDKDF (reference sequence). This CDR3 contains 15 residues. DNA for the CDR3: TGTGCCACCAGCAGAGATCCAGGGGGCTTGGGTACGCAGTATTTT. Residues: CATSRDPGGLGTQYF. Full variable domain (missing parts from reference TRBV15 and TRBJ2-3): DAMVIQNPRYQVTQFGKPVTLSCSQTLNHNVMYWYQQKSSQAPKLLFHYYDKDFNNEADTPDNFQSRRPNTSFCFLDIRSPGLGDTAMYLCATSRDPGGLGTQYFGPGTRLTVL.

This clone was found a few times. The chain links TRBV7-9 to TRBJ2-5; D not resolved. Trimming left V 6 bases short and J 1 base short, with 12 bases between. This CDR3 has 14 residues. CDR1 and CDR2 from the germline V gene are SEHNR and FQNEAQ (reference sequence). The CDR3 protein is CASRPKRSQETQYF. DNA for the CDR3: TGTGCCAGCAGGCCGAAAAGATCCCAAGAGACCCAGTACTTC.

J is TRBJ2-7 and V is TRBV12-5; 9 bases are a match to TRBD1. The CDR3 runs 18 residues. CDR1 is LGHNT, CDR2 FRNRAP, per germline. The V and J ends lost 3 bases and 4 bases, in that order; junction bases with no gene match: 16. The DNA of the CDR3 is TGTGCTAGTGGTTTTGGGTTGGGTTACGGACAGGGGATGTACGAGCAGTACTTC. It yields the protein CASGFGLGYGQGMYEQYF.

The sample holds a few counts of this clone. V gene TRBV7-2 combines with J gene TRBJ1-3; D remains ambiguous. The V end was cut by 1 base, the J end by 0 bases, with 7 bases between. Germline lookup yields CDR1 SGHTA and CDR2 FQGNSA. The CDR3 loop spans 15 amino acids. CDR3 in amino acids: CASSLVGASGNTIYF. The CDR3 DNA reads TGTGCCAGCAGCTTAGTCGGAGCCTCTGGAAACACCATATATTTT.

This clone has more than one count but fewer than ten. The CDR3 DNA reads TGTGCCACCAGCAGAGACCGGGGGGAGGAGACCCAGTACTTC. It translates to CATSRDRGEETQYF. V is TRBV15 and J is TRBJ2-5; 7 bases map to TRBD2. CDR1 LNHNV and CDR2 YYDKDF come from the germline V gene (reference sequence). The CDR3 covers 14 residues. V lost 0 bases and J lost 5; bases outside the gene matches: 3.

CDR3 protein: CASMAGGYNEQFF. CDR3 sequence (DNA): TGTGCCAGCATGGCGGGGGGATACAATGAGCAGTTCTTC. The chain carries TRBV27 and TRBJ2-1, with TRBD2 matching over 8 bases. Germline V lookup: CDR1 MNHEY, CDR2 SMNVEV (reference sequence). The CDR3 runs to 13 residues. The V segment lost 7 bases and the J segment 4 bases; nucleotides outside the gene matches: 3.

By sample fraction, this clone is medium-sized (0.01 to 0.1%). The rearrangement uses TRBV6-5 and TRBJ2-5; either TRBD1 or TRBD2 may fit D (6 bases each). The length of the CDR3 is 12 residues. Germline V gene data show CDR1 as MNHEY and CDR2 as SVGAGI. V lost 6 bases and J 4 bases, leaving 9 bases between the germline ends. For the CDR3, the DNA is TGTGCCAGCAGGGGGGGCAGAGAGACCCAGTACTTC. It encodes CASRGGRETQYF.

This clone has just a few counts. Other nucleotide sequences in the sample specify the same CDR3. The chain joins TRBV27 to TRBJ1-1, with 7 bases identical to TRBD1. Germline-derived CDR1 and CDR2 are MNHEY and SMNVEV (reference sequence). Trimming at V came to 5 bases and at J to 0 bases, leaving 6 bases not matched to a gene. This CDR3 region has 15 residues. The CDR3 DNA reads TGTGCCAGCAGTCCCGACAGGGACATGAACACTGAAGCTTTCTTT. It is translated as CASSPDRDMNTEAFF.

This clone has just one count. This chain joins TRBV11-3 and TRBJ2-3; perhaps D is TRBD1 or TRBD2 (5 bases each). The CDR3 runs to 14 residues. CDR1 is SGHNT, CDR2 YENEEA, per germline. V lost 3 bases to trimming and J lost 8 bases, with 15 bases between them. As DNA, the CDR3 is TGTGCCAGCAGCTTTCGGGACCGCACAACTACGCAGTATTTT. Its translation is CASSFRDRTTTQYF. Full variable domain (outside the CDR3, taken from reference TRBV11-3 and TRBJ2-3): EAGVVQSPRYKIIEKKQPVAFWCNPISGHNTLYWYLQNLGQGPELLIRYENEEAVDDSQLPKDRFSAERLKGVDSTLKIQPAELGDSAVYLCASSFRDRTTTQYFGPGTRLTVL.

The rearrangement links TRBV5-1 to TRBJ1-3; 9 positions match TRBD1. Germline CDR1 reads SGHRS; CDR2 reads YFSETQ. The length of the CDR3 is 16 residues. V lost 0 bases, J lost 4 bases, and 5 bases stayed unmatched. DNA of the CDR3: TGCGCCAGCAGCTTGGTGGGACAGGGAATCGGAAACACCATATATTTT. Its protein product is CASSLVGQGIGNTIYF.

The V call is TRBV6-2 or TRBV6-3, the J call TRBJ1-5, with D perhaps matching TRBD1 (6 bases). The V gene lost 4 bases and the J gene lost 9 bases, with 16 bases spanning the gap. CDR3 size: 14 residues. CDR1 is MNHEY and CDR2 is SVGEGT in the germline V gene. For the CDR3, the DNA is TGTGCCAGCAGTTCCCAACAGGGATTTACGCCCCAGCATTTT. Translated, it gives CASSSQQGFTPQHF.

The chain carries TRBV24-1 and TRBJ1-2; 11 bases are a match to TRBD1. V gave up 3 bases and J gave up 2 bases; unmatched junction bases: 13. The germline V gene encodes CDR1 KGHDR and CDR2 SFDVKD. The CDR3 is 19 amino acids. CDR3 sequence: CATSDPSGQGADSNYGYTF. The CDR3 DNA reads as TGTGCCACCAGTGATCCTTCAGGACAGGGGGCCGACAGCAACTATGGCTACACCTTC.

In DNA, the CDR3 is TGTGCCAGCAGCTTAGATCTAGCTAGGGCAGATACGCAGTATTTT. Translation: CASSLDLARADTQYF. The rearrangement links TRBV11-3 to TRBJ2-3; tentative D call: TRBD2 (5 bases). Per germline, CDR1 SGHNT and CDR2 YENEEA. The V end was cut by 0 bases, the J end by 4 bases, with 11 bases between. The length of the CDR3 is 15 residues.

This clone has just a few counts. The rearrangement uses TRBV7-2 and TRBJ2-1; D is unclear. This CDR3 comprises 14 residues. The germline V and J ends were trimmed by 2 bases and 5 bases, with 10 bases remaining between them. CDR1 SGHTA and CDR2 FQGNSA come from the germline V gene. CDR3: CASSLRHLNNEQFF. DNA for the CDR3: TGTGCCAGCAGCTTACGCCACCTTAACAATGAGCAGTTCTTC. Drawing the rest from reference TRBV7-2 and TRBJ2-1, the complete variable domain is GAGVSQSPSNKVTEKGKDVELRCDPISGHTALYWYRQSLGQGLEFLIYFQGNSAPDKSGLPSDRFSAERTGGSVSTLTIQRTQQEDSAVYLCASSLRHLNNEQFFGPGTRLTVL.

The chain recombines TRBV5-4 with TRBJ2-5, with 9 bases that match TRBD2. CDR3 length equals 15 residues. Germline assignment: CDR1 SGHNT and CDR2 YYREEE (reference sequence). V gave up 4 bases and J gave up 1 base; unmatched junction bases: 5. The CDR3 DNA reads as TGTGCCAGCAGCCCCGCGGGGGGGGTCCAAGAGACCCAGTACTTC. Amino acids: CASSPAGGVQETQYF.

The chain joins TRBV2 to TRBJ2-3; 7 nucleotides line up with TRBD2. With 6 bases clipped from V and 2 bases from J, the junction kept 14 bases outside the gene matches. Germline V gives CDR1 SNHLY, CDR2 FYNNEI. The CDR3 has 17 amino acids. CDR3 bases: TGTGCCAGCAGGAGGGGATCAGCTAGCGGCTCCACAGATACGCAGTATTTT. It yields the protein CASRRGSASGSTDTQYF.

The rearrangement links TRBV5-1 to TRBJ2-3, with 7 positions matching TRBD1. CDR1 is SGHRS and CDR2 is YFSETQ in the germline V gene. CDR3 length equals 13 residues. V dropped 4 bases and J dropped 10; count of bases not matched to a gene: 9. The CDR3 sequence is CASSGGQVDPQYF. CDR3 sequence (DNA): TGCGCCAGCAGCGGCGGACAGGTCGATCCGCAGTATTTT.

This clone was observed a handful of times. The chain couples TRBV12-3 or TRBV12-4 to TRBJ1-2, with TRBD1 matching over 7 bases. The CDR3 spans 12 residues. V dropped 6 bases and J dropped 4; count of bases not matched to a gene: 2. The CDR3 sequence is CASRRDSYGYTF. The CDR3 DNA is TGTGCCAGCAGGAGGGACAGCTATGGCTACACCTTC.

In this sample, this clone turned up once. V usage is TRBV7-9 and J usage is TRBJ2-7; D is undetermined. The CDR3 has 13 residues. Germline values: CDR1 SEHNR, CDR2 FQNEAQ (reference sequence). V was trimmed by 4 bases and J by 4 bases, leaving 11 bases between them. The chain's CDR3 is CASSSSDGYEQYF. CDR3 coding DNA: TGTGCCAGCAGCTCCTCGGACGGATACGAGCAGTACTTC.